This record covers a single T cell receptor (beta chain). The antigen remains undetermined. The record originates from a study of T-cell reconstitution after alpha-beta-depleted transplantation in children. Per germline, CDR1 SQVTM and CDR2 ANQGSEA. Trimming removed 4 bases from V and 4 bases from J; junction bases left unmatched: 7. The CDR3 is 14 amino acids. TCRbeta library construction was performed incorporating unique molecular identifiers. TCRdb independently ran MiXCR on the PCR reads; one entry per CDR3 protein. Of about 580,000 distinct CDR3 sequences in the sample, more than 20% were seen once. Findings and caveats of the study: The origin of high day-60 TCRbeta diversity in some patients lay in surviving recipient T cells and thymic progenitors. Reportedly, alpha-beta T cells present about two months post-transplant originated from several hundred expanded clones of graft origin. Newly produced T cells mostly provided counts and TCRbeta diversity after one year, as hyperexpanded clones declined.

The chain links TRBV29-1 to TRBJ1-1; 9 nucleotides align to TRBD1. This sequence originates from a boy under two years old who had a stem cell transplant for acute myeloid leukemia, so the T cells may come from the graft donor. The sample was PBMCs, mostly from graft donor cells, taken 360 days after TCRalphabeta/CD19-depleted stem cell transplant. CDR3 loop: CSVVWDRVGTEAFF. DNA for the CDR3: TGCAGCGTTGTTTGGGACAGGGTAGGCACTGAAGCTTTCTTT.